The 27 T cell receptor beta chains listed next were all sequenced from one sample in a study of T-cell memory formation after mild COVID-19. TCRdb called the 5' RACE reads again in MiXCR, with one record for every CDR3 protein. Seen here are about 190,000 distinct CDR3 sequences, 20% to 25% observed once, and the top ten hold 23%. Source material: PBMCs or a T cell subset sorted from them (not recorded which). Receptor source: an adult woman who had mild COVID-19 (a few samples of this study predate the infection). Cell type and time point are not known.

In this sample, this clonotype turned up a few times. The V gene is TRBV5-4, the J gene TRBJ1-1; D gene unclear. Germline values: CDR1 SGHNT, CDR2 YYREEE (reference sequence). Trimming removed 0 bases at V and 3 bases at J, with 9 bases between. This CDR3 contains 14 residues. In nucleotides, the CDR3 is TGTGCCAGCAGCTTGGAAGGGTTGGACACTGAAGCTTTCTTT. It yields the protein CASSLEGLDTEAFF. Together with reference TRBV5-4 and TRBJ1-1, the CDR3 gives the full variable domain: ETGVTQSPTHLIKTRGQQVTLRCSSQSGHNTVSWYQQALGQGPQFIFQYYREEENGRGNFPPRFSGLQFPNYSSELNVNALELDDSALYLCASSLEGLDTEAFFGQGTRLTVV.

Only a few counts were recorded for this clonotype. The chain combines TRBV29-1 with TRBJ1-3; no reliable D call. CDR3 length equals 14 residues. Trimming removed 4 bases from V and 3 bases from J, with 13 bases in between. Germline V gene lookup returns CDR1 SQVTM and CDR2 ANQGSEA. CDR3 region: CSVVDATSGNTIYF. DNA of the CDR3: TGCAGCGTTGTTGACGCGACTAGTGGAAACACCATATATTTT.

The genes are TRBV4-2 and TRBJ2-1; 10 bases are a match to TRBD2. The CDR3 spans 17 residues. Germline V CDR1 and CDR2: LGHNA, YNFKEQ. The junction had 6 bases not matched to a gene; V was cut back by 0 bases and J by 4 bases. CDR3 bases: TGTGCCAGCAGCCAAGATCCAGCTAGCGGGGGATACAATGAGCAGTTCTTC. Protein product: CASSQDPASGGYNEQFF.

This chain links TRBV9 with TRBJ1-1, with D uncertain. CDR3 length equals 16 residues. Per germline, CDR1 SGDLS and CDR2 YYNGEE. V was clipped by 0 bases and J by 4 bases, with 16 bases between them. As DNA, the CDR3 is TGTGCCAGCAGCGTAGAATCCGGTTTGGGGAGCACTGAAGCTTTCTTT. This gives the protein CASSVESGLGSTEAFF.

This clonotype was found a few times. The chain links TRBV2 to TRBJ1-6, with 8 bases aligning to TRBD1. Trimming removed 6 bases from V and 0 bases from J; junction bases left unmatched: 7. CDR1 SNHLY and CDR2 FYNNEI come from the germline V gene. CDR3 length: 17 residues. The CDR3 DNA reads TGTGCCAGCAGAGAGACAGGGGCCCGCTCCTATAATTCACCCCTCCACTTT. Translating it yields CASRETGARSYNSPLHF. The whole variable domain, remainder taken from reference TRBV2 and TRBJ1-6, is EPEVTQTPSHQVTQMGQEVILRCVPISNHLYFYWYRQILGQKVEFLVSFYNNEISEKSEIFDDQFSVERPDGSNFTLKIRSTKLEDSAMYFCASRETGARSYNSPLHFGNGTRLTVT.

This clonotype was seen only a few times. V gene TRBV12-3 or TRBV12-4 combines with J gene TRBJ1-5; 7 positions agree with TRBD1. V lost 7 bases, J lost 3 bases, and 6 bases stayed unmatched. The CDR3 sequence is 14 residues long. CDR3 nucleotide sequence: TGTGCCAGCACCCCAGGGACAGTCAATCAGCCCCAGCATTTT. The encoded protein is CASTPGTVNQPQHF.

Only a few counts were recorded for this clonotype. The chain has TRBV4-1 and TRBJ2-5; 8 positions agree with TRBD1. In germline, CDR1 is MGHRA, CDR2 YSYEKL. With V trimmed by 2 bases and J by 5 bases, 10 bases remained unmatched. This CDR3 contains 16 residues. The CDR3 sequence: CASSQLAGGGWETQYF. The CDR3 DNA reads TGCGCCAGCAGCCAACTGGCAGGGGGCGGATGGGAGACCCAGTACTTC.

V usage is TRBV4-1 and J usage is TRBJ2-2; weak D call: TRBD1 (6 bases). Germline-derived CDR1 and CDR2 are MGHRA and YSYEKL. This CDR3 is 17 amino acids long. Trimming removed 4 bases from V and 0 bases from J, with 15 bases in between. The DNA for the CDR3 is TGCGCCAGCAGCCTCCGGGACACACTCGCGAACACCGGGGAGCTGTTTTTT. Amino acids: CASSLRDTLANTGELFF.

This clonotype was recorded a few times. The chain carries TRBV6-1 and TRBJ1-1; no clear D. The V end lost 0 bases, the J end lost 13 bases, and 0 bases lay between the germline ends. The CDR3 covers 8 residues. Germline lookup yields CDR1 MNHNS and CDR2 SASEGT. The CDR3 is CASSEAFF. The CDR3 DNA reads TGTGCCAGCAGTGAAGCTTTCTTT.

Only a few counts were recorded for this clonotype. A much larger clone sits a single nucleotide away, making a read error possible. The V gene is TRBV6-2 or TRBV6-3, the J gene TRBJ2-1; D could derive from TRBD1 or TRBD2 (5 bases each). The germline CDR1 and CDR2 sequences are MNHEY and SVGEGT. The CDR3 covers 11 residues. The CDR3 here is CASSWGNEEFF. The CDR3 nucleotides read TGTGCCTCCTCTTGGGGGAATGAGGAGTTCTTC.

In this sample, this clonotype turned up a few times. The chain carries TRBV6-5 and TRBJ1-3; no definite D call. Germline values: CDR1 MNHEY, CDR2 SVGAGI. CDR3 length equals 13 residues. The V and J ends lost 7 bases and 4 bases respectively, with 11 bases between them. This CDR3 reads CASTRGAGNTIYF. The CDR3 DNA sequence: TGTGCCAGCACCAGAGGAGCCGGAAACACCATATATTTT.

V usage is TRBV12-3 or TRBV12-4 and J usage is TRBJ2-5, with D possibly matching TRBD2 (5 bases). Trimming removed 4 bases at V and 1 base at J, with 13 bases between. The CDR3 has 15 residues. The CDR3 region is CASSSGSGSQETQYF. Here the CDR3 DNA reads TGTGCCAGCAGTTCAGGATCGGGATCCCAAGAGACCCAGTACTTC.

The J gene is TRBJ2-5, the V gene TRBV4-3; 7 bases align to TRBD1. Per the germline V gene, CDR1 is LGHNA and CDR2 is YSLEER. J lost 3 bases, V lost 3 bases, and 10 bases had no gene match. This CDR3 is built from 16 residues. This CDR3 reads CASSQNLNDREETQYF. In DNA form, the CDR3 reads TGCGCCAGCAGCCAGAACTTAAACGACAGGGAAGAGACCCAGTACTTC.

This clonotype occurred a few times. The chain uses TRBV15 and TRBJ2-7; TRBD1 might be the D (5 bases). V was shortened by 0 bases and J by 3 bases, with 12 bases between the two germline ends. The CDR3 runs to 15 residues. Germline loops: CDR1 LNHNV, CDR2 YYDKDF (reference sequence). The CDR3 is CATSREQETNYEQYF. In DNA form, the CDR3 reads TGTGCCACCAGCAGAGAACAGGAGACGAACTACGAGCAGTACTTC.

This clonotype has a handful of counts. The CDR3: CSARDGGTGLFGNQPQHF. CDR3 nucleotide sequence: TGCAGTGCTAGAGATGGGGGGACAGGCCTTTTTGGCAATCAGCCCCAGCATTTT. This sequence joins TRBV20-1 and TRBJ1-5, with TRBD1 matching over 8 bases. The junction had 12 bases not matched to a gene; V was cut back by 0 bases and J by 2 bases. This CDR3 region has 18 residues. Germline values: CDR1 DFQATT, CDR2 SNEGSKA (reference sequence).

This clonotype was observed at least ten times. The chain joins TRBV7-9 to TRBJ2-2, with D possibly TRBD1 on 6 matching bases. V lost 4 bases and J lost 7, with 10 bases in between. Germline V CDR1 and CDR2: SEHNR, FQNEAQ (reference sequence). The CDR3 has 13 residues. This CDR3 is CASSSGHLGELFF. Written as DNA, the CDR3 is TGTGCCAGCAGCTCGGGACATCTCGGGGAGCTGTTTTTT.

The chain links TRBV12-3 or TRBV12-4 to TRBJ2-7, with D hard to call. V was clipped by 3 bases and J by 4 bases, with 7 bases between them. The CDR3 covers 12 residues. As DNA, the CDR3 is TGTGCCAGCAGTTTCGAAGATTACGAGCAGTACTTC. Translating it yields CASSFEDYEQYF.

The chain is built from TRBV4-1 and TRBJ2-5; 7 bases match TRBD1. Trimming took 4 bases from V and 1 from J; bases not matched to a gene: 12. Looked up from germline, CDR1 is MGHRA and CDR2 is YSYEKL. This CDR3 spans 17 amino acids. As DNA, the CDR3 is TGCGCCAGCAGCCGCTATACGGGGACAGCGCCCCAAGAGACCCAGTACTTC. Protein: CASSRYTGTAPQETQYF.

The sample holds a few counts of this clonotype. V is TRBV25-1 and J is TRBJ2-5, with 8 bases matching TRBD2. V trimming: 5 bases; J trimming: 0 bases; junction bases outside the gene matches: 8. CDR1 and CDR2 (germline): MGHDK, SYGVNS. The CDR3 consists of 16 residues. The CDR3 loop is CASSPLSGGDQETQYF. The CDR3 nucleotides read TGTGCCAGCAGTCCCCTGAGCGGGGGTGACCAAGAGACCCAGTACTTC.

Concerning this clonotype itself: A read error may account for a junction end that differs from germline. This rearrangement joins TRBV6-2 or TRBV6-3 to TRBJ1-2, with D perhaps matching TRBD1 (6 bases). In germline, CDR1 is MNHEY, CDR2 SVGEGT. The CDR3 consists of 14 residues. CDR3 bases: TGTGACAGCAGTTACCCAGGACAGATCTATGGCTACACCTTC. As protein: CDSSYPGQIYGYTF.

This clonotype was counted a few times. A read error may account for a junction end that differs from germline. The chain links TRBV7-7 to TRBJ2-2, with D uncertain. Germline V gene sequence: CDR1 SSHAT, CDR2 FNYEAQ (reference sequence). The CDR3 spans 16 residues. DNA of the CDR3: TGTGCTAGCAGCTCAACCGCCGTTTCTACAGCCGGGGAGCTGTTTTTT. This translates into CASSSTAVSTAGELFF.

A few counts support this clonotype. The CDR3 sequence is CASSQDSVTDTQYF. The CDR3 DNA reads as TGTGCCAGCAGCCAAGATTCGGTCACAGATACGCAGTATTTT. The chain couples TRBV3-1 to TRBJ2-3; D ambiguous. Germline V gene lookup returns CDR1 LGHDT and CDR2 YNNKEL (reference sequence). Trimming removed 0 bases from V and 2 bases from J, with 6 bases in between. The length of the CDR3 is 14 residues.

This clonotype was seen more than once but under ten times. This chain joins TRBV7-2 and TRBJ2-4; D unresolved. This CDR3 has 19 amino acids. Germline CDR1 SGHTA, CDR2 FQGNSA. Between the trimmed V and J ends, which lost 5 bases and 0 bases, there was a span of 23 bases. The CDR3 nucleotides are TGTGCCAGCAGCAGTGCGATCGACGTGCTGGGGATAGCCAAAAACATTCAGTACTTC. Translated: CASSSAIDVLGIAKNIQYF.

CDR3 sequence (DNA): TGTGCCAGCAGTTACCGCGCGGCCAAAAACATTCAGTACTTC. It specifies CASSYRAAKNIQYF. The chain employs TRBV6-2 or TRBV6-3 and TRBJ2-4; D gene unclear. The CDR3 loop spans 14 amino acids. V lost 2 bases to trimming and J lost 1 base, with 6 bases between them. Germline V gene sequence: CDR1 MNHEY, CDR2 SVGEGT.

This clonotype was recorded a few times. The rearrangement links TRBV12-3 or TRBV12-4 to TRBJ1-1, with D perhaps TRBD1 (5 bases). The CDR3 length is 15 residues. V lost 5 bases and J lost 3, with 16 bases in between. Written as DNA, the CDR3 is TGTGCCAGCAGTCGATATGGGACGGAGGACACTGAAGCTTTCTTT. Translating gives CASSRYGTEDTEAFF.

This CDR3 is CASSQDSYSNQPQHF. CDR3 sequence (DNA): TGTGCCAGCAGCCAAGACAGCTATAGCAATCAGCCCCAGCATTTT. The chain combines TRBV3-1 with TRBJ1-5; D unclear. The CDR3 has 15 residues. V lost 0 bases and J 0 bases, leaving 6 bases between the germline ends. Germline CDR1 and CDR2: LGHDT and YNNKEL (reference sequence).

V usage is TRBV19 and J usage is TRBJ2-7; 9 positions match TRBD2. The V segment lost 6 bases and the J segment 2 bases; nucleotides outside the gene matches: 8. The length of the CDR3 is 15 residues. Germline V gene data show CDR1 as LNHDA and CDR2 as SQIVND (reference sequence). The CDR3 DNA is TGTGCCAGTAGGGGACCGGGACTAGCACCCTACGAGCAGTACTTC. Its translation: CASRGPGLAPYEQYF.